Listed below are T cell receptor beta chains from one sample, sequenced in a study of CD8 T cells in Susac syndrome. TCRdb re-derived calls from the immunoSEQ multiplex PCR reads in MiXCR, one entry per CDR3 protein. The sample has 140,000 to 150,000 distinct CDR3 sequences, 85% to 95% seen once. What was sequenced was CD4+ T cells from PBMCs. Receptors were obtained from a human donor with multiple sclerosis. Each CDR3 is given with its conserved first and last residue. Fields, in order: clone size, V gene, J gene, D gene, CDR3 protein, CDR3 DNA. A D gene is named only where the DNA matches it firmly. A clone size is listed for some rows: how often the clone was seen (once, few, many), or a class if it is expanded.

>NA|TRBV12-3/TRBV12-4|TRBJ2-7|TRBD1
CASSFRDRVHEQYF
TGTGCCAGCAGTTTCCGGGACAGGGTCCACGAGCAGTACTTC
>NA|TRBV15|TRBJ1-4|NA
CATSPRGEEKLFF
TGTGCCACCAGCCCCAGGGGTGAAGAAAAACTGTTTTTT
>NA|TRBV3-1|TRBJ2-7|TRBD1
CASSQGTGLNEQYF
TGTGCCAGCAGCCAAGGGACAGGGCTCAACGAGCAGTACTTC
>NA|TRBV5-1|TRBJ1-2|NA
CASSLAVGEGYTF
TGCGCCAGCAGCTTGGCGGTCGGAGAGGGCTACACCTTC
>NA|TRBV28|TRBJ2-7|NA
CASSSPNRYEQYF
TGTGCCAGCAGCTCTCCTAATAGGTACGAGCAGTACTTC
>NA|TRBV5-1|TRBJ1-1|NA
CASSLVRGNTEAFF
TGCGCCAGCAGCTTGGTACGGGGGAACACTGAAGCTTTCTTT
>once|TRBV20-1|TRBJ2-5|TRBD2
CSASGSGGRQETQYF
TGCAGTGCTAGTGGTAGCGGGGGGCGCCAAGAGACCCAGTACTTC
>NA|TRBV4-1|TRBJ2-2|NA
CASSQVAAGGELFF
TGCGCCAGCAGCCAAGTAGCGGCAGGGGGGGAGCTGTTTTTT
>NA|TRBV23-1|TRBJ2-1|TRBD2
CASSHPGTSGGAYNEQFF
TGCGCCAGCAGTCATCCCGGGACTAGCGGGGGGGCCTACAATGAGCAGTTCTTC
>NA|TRBV29-1|TRBJ2-5|TRBD2
CSAQREGWYETQYF
TGCAGCGCGCAGCGGGAGGGTTGGTATGAGACCCAGTACTTC
>NA|TRBV6-5|TRBJ2-7|TRBD1
CASSYRSAGTARPYEQYF
TGTGCCAGCAGTTACCGGTCCGCAGGGACAGCAAGGCCCTACGAGCAGTACTTC
>NA|TRBV4-3|TRBJ1-2|TRBD1
CASSRGTGGSGYTF
TGCGCCAGCAGCCGAGGGACAGGGGGCTCTGGCTACACCTTC
>NA|TRBV7-8|TRBJ1-1|NA
CASSLAGGKNTEAFF
TGTGCCAGCAGCTTAGCTGGAGGGAAGAACACTGAAGCTTTCTTT
>NA|TRBV9|TRBJ1-2|TRBD1
CASSVDRDDGYTF
TGTGCCAGCAGCGTGGACAGGGACGATGGCTACACCTTC
>NA|TRBV11-2|TRBJ2-1|NA
CASSLPEGIGNEQFF
TGTGCCAGCAGCTTACCCGAGGGGATCGGAAATGAGCAGTTCTTC
>few|TRBV20-1|TRBJ2-3|NA
CSVAPSTDTQYF
TGCAGTGTTGCGCCAAGCACAGATACGCAGTATTTT
>NA|TRBV4-3|TRBJ2-1|TRBD2
CASSYLAGGPENNEQFF
TGCGCCAGCAGCTACCTAGCGGGGGGACCCGAAAACAATGAGCAGTTCTTC
>NA|TRBV5-4|TRBJ2-3|TRBD2
CASSTGGDPGDTQYF
TGTGCCAGCAGCACGGGGGGGGACCCGGGAGATACGCAGTATTTT
>NA|TRBV18|TRBJ2-1|TRBD2
CASTRRLAGGLDEQFF
TGTGCCAGCACCCGGAGGCTAGCGGGGGGCCTGGATGAGCAGTTCTTC
>NA|TRBV29-1|TRBJ2-7|NA
CSVEAPGVDIEQYF
TGCAGCGTTGAAGCTCCAGGGGTTGATATCGAGCAGTACTTC
>NA|TRBV20-1|TRBJ1-1|TRBD1
CSAPGQGLAEAFF
TGCAGTGCGCCCGGACAGGGCTTAGCCGAAGCTTTCTTT
>NA|TRBV29-1|TRBJ2-1|TRBD2
CGGAGDLRDEQFF
TGCGGGGGAGCGGGAGATCTCAGGGATGAGCAGTTCTTC
>NA|TRBV20-1|TRBJ2-3|NA
CSAARGVDTQYF
TGCAGTGCCGCCCGTGGAGTCGATACGCAGTATTTT
>once|TRBV29-1|TRBJ1-1|NA
CSVYDRRNFMNTEAFF
TGCAGCGTCTATGACAGGCGCAACTTTATGAACACTGAAGCTTTCTTT